The 11 T cell receptor beta chains listed next were all sequenced from one sample in a study of blood T cell repertoires in COVID-19. Here immunoSEQ multiplex PCR was the method, and the copy in TCRdb shows in-frame clones only, minus some. The sample holds around 100,000 clones, approximately 90% seen once. Material for sequencing was peripheral blood. Source of these receptors: a man in his fifties or sixties with acute or convalescent COVID-19.

The V call is TRBV9, the J call TRBJ1-5, with D possibly being TRBD1 (6 bases). Trimming pared 4 bases from V and 3 bases from J, leaving 11 bases between. Per germline, CDR1 SGDLS and CDR2 YYNGEE. This CDR3 contains 14 residues. The CDR3 nucleotides read TGTGCCAGCAGCCCCCAGGGGTACAATCAGCCCCAGCATTTT. It translates to CASSPQGYNQPQHF.

This clone was picked up one time. J is TRBJ2-3 and V is TRBV23-1; 7 bases are a match to TRBD1. TRBV23-1 is placed among ORFs of uncertain function. J lost 5 bases, V lost 0 bases, and 8 bases had no gene match. The CDR3 spans 16 residues. The CDR3 nucleotides are TGCGCCAGCAGTCAATCGAATTCCAGGGGGATAGATACGCAGTATTTT. This codes for CASSQSNSRGIDTQYF.

The chain joins TRBV7-9 to TRBJ2-1, with D possibly matching TRBD2 (6 bases). Germline V gene lookup returns CDR1 SEHNR and CDR2 FQNEAQ (reference sequence). Trimming cost V 5 bases and J 0 bases, with 14 bases left between them. This CDR3 region has 16 residues. The CDR3 DNA sequence: TGTGCCAGCAGCCAGGCCGGGCGGGGCTCCTACAATGAGCAGTTCTTC. The encoded protein is CASSQAGRGSYNEQFF.

This chain uses TRBV6-2 or TRBV6-3 with TRBJ1-1; D gene ambiguous. Between the trimmed V and J ends, which lost 0 bases and 6 bases, there was a span of 8 bases. The CDR3 has 13 residues. Germline CDR1 MNHEY, CDR2 SVGEGT. Written as DNA, the CDR3 is TGTGCCAGCAGTTACTCGGGGAGACCTGAAGCTTTCTTT. Its translation is CASSYSGRPEAFF.

The rearrangement uses TRBV27 and TRBJ1-5; 12 bases line up with TRBD1. The CDR3 spans 17 residues. Germline V CDR1 and CDR2: MNHEY, SMNVEV (reference sequence). V shed 4 bases and J 6 bases; nucleotides not matched to a gene: 10. CDR3: CASSSTPGTGGGQPQHF. The CDR3 coding sequence is TGTGCCAGCAGTTCGACTCCCGGGACAGGGGGCGGTCAGCCCCAGCATTTT.

The genes are TRBV12-3 or TRBV12-4 and TRBJ1-5; D is undetermined. The ends were cut back, 7 bases at V and 7 bases at J, with 11 bases in the middle. The CDR3 consists of 12 residues. The CDR3 sequence is CASMGENQPQHF. In nucleotides, the CDR3 is TGTGCCAGCATGGGAGAGAACCAGCCCCAGCATTTT.

The chain joins TRBV5-1 to TRBJ2-1; 12 nucleotides align to TRBD2. J was trimmed by 10 bases and V by 4 bases; bases with no gene match: 12. Germline CDR1 reads SGHRS; CDR2 reads YFSETQ. CDR3 length: 16 amino acids. Here the CDR3 DNA reads TGCGCCAGCAGCCGGGACCAGACTAGCGGGAGCGGAGAGCAGTTCTTC. Translating gives CASSRDQTSGSGEQFF.

The chain uses TRBV5-4 and TRBJ2-2; 7 bases align to TRBD2. The CDR3 contains 15 residues. Trimming cost V 2 bases and J 3 bases; bases outside gene matches: 4. CDR1 is SGHNT and CDR2 is YYREEE in the germline V gene (reference sequence). The CDR3 region has the DNA TGTGCCAGCAGCTTCCGCGGGAGTTACACCGGGGAGCTGTTTTTT. Protein product: CASSFRGSYTGELFF.

The chain combines TRBV3-1 (or the pseudogene TRBV3-2) with TRBJ1-6; D gene ambiguous. The ends were cut back, 2 bases at V and 6 bases at J, with 11 bases in the middle. Germline V CDR1 and CDR2: LGHDT, YNNKEL (reference sequence). The CDR3 length is 15 residues. Here the CDR3 DNA reads TGTGCCAGCAGCCAATTCTCCCCTCTTAATTCACCCCTCCACTTT. Amino acid sequence: CASSQFSPLNSPLHF.

Details on this clone: An end of the junction differs from the germline gene, which may be a read error. This CDR3 is CASSLDLRTDYNERFF. The CDR3 region has the DNA TGTGCCAGCAGCTTAGACTTGCGGACGGATTACAATGAGCGGTTCTTC. The chain is built from TRBV11-2 and TRBJ2-7, with a tentative D call TRBD2 (5 bases). The CDR3 has 16 residues. CDR1 is SGHAT and CDR2 is FQNNGV in the germline V gene. The full variable domain, in which reference TRBV11-2 and TRBJ2-7 provide the parts outside the CDR3, is EAGVAQSPRYKIIEKRQSVAFWCNPISGHATLYWYQQILGQGPKLLIQFQNNGVVDDSQLPKDRFSAERLKGVDSTLKIQPAKLEDSAVYLCASSLDLRTDYNERFFGPGTRLTVT.

About this clone itself: At one end the junction does not follow the germline gene, possibly because of a read error. V gene TRBV18 combines with J gene TRBJ1-1; TRBD1 matches at 7 bases. This CDR3 is 14 amino acids long. Germline CDR1 KGHSH, CDR2 LQKENI. The CDR3 here is CASSPQGRLAEAFF. CDR3 in DNA: TGTGCCAGCTCGCCACAGGGGCGCTTAGCTGAAGCTTTCTTT.